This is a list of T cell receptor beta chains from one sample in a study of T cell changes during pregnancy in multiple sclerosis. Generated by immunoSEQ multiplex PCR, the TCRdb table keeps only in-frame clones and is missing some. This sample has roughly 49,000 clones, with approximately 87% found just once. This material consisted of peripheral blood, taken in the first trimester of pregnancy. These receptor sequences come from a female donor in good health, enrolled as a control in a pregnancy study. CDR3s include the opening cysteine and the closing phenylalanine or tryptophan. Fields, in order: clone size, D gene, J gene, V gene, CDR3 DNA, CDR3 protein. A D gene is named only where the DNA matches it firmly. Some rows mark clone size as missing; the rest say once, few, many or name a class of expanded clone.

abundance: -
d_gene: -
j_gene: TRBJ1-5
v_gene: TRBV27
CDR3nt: TGTGCCAGCAGTTTATCGGCGGATCAGCCCCAGCATTTT
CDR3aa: CASSLSADQPQHF

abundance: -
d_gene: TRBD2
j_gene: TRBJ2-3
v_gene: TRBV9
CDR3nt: TGTGCCAGCAGCGTAGTAGCGGGAGCGGGTACAGATACGCAGTATTTT
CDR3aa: CASSVVAGAGTDTQYF

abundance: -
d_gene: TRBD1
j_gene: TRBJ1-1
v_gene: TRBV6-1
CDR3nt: TGTGCCAGCAGTAGGGGACAGCCGAACACTGAAGCTTTCTTT
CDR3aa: CASSRGQPNTEAFF

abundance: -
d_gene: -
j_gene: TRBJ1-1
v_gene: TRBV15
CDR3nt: TGTGCCACCAGCACGGACAGGAACACTGAAGCTTTCTTT
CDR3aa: CATSTDRNTEAFF

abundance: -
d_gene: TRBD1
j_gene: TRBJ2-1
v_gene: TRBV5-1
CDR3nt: TGCGCCAGCAGCCCGTCCCGGGACAGGGCTGATGAGCAGTTCTTC
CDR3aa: CASSPSRDRADEQFF

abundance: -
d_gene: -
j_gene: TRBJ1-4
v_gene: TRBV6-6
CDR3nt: TGTGCCAGCAGTCACTCGATTTCGGGTGACAAACTGTTTTTT
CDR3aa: CASSHSISGDKLFF

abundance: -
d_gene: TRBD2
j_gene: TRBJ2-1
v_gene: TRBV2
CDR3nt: TGTGCCAGCAGGGCACCTAGCGGGACCTACAATGAGCAGTTCTTC
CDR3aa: CASRAPSGTYNEQFF

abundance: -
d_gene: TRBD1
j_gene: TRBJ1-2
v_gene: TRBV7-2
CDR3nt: TGTGCCAGCAGCCGGGACAGGGTTATCGGTGGCTACACCTTC
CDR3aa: CASSRDRVIGGYTF

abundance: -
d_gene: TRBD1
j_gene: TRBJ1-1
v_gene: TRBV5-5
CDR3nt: TGTGCCAGCAGCTCAGCAGGGGGCACTGAAGCTTTCTTT
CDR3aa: CASSSAGGTEAFF

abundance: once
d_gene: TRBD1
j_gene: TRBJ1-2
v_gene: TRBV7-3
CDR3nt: TGTGCCAGCAGCTTAACGAAGACAGGGGTTTATGGCTACACCTTC
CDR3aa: CASSLTKTGVYGYTF

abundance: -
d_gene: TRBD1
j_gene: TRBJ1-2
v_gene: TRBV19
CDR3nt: TGTGCCAGTAGTGCGACAGGGGGAAATGGCTACACCTTC
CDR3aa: CASSATGGNGYTF

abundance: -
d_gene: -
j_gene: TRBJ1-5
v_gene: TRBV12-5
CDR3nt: TGTGCTAGTGTCGAGTATAGCAATCAGCCCCAGCATTTT
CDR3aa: CASVEYSNQPQHF

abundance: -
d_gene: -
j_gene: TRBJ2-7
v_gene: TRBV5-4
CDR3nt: TGTGCCAGCAGCTTGGCCGCCTACGAGCAGTACTTC
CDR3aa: CASSLAAYEQYF

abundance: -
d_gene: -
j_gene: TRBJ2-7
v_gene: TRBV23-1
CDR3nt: TGCGCCTCTAGGGGACTCTACGAGCAGTACTTC
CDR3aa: CASRGLYEQYF

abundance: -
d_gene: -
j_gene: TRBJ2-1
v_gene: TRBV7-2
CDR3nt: TGTGCCAGCAGCTTAGCGGGCCTAAGATACAATGAGCAGTTCTTC
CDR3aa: CASSLAGLRYNEQFF

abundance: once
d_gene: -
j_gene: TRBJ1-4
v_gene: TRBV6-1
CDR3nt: TGTGCCAGCAGTGGTCTAGCCGGGAATGAAAAACTGTTTTTT
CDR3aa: CASSGLAGNEKLFF

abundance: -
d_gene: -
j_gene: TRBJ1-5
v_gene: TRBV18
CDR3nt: TGTGCCAGCTCACCCCATTCAGATCAGCCCCAGCATTTT
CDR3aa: CASSPHSDQPQHF

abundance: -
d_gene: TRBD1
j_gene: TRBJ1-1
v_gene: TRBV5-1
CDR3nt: TGCGCCAGCAGCTCCCGACTCAGGGGGCGCGGGAACACTGAAGCTTTCTTT
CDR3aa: CASSSRLRGRGNTEAFF

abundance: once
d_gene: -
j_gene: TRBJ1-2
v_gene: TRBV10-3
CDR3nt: TGTGCCATCAGTGTTGGGCCCTCATCACGGGGCTATGGCTACACCTTC
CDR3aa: CAISVGPSSRGYGYTF

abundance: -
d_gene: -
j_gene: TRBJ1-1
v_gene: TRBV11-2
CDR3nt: TGTGCCAGCAGCTTCTACGTGAACACTGAAGCTTTCTTT
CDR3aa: CASSFYVNTEAFF

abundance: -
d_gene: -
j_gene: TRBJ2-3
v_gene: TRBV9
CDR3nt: TGTGCCAGCAGCCGTGTGGGGCCCAGCACAGATACGCAGTATTTT
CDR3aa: CASSRVGPSTDTQYF

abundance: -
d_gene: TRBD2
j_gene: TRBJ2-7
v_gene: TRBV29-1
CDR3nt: TGCAGCGCATGGGATAGCGGGAGGGGGTCGTCCTACGAGCAGTACTTC
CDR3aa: CSAWDSGRGSSYEQYF

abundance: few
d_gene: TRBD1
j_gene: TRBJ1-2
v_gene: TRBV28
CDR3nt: TGTGCCAGCTTGACAGGGACTAGAGGCTACACCTTC
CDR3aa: CASLTGTRGYTF

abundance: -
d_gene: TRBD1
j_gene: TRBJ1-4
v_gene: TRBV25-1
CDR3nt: TGTGCCAGCAGTGAGGGACAGGGGTTGGATGAAAAACTGTTTTTT
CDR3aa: CASSEGQGLDEKLFF

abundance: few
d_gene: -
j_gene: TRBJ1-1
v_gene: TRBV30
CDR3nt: TGTGCCTGGGGGCAGGGCAGCACTGAAGCTTTCTTT
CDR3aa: CAWGQGSTEAFF

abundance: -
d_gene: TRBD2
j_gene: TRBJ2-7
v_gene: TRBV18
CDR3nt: TGTGCCAGCTCACCACCGGTAGGACTAGCCCCCCCGCCATACGAGCAGTACTTC
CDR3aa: CASSPPVGLAPPPYEQYF

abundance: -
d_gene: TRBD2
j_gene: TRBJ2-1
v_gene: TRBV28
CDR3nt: TGTGCCAGCAGGCCCCCGGGGGGGACCTACAATGAGCAGTTCTTC
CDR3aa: CASRPPGGTYNEQFF

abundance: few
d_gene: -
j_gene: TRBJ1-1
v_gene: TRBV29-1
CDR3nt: TGCAGCGTTGATGAGGCAGGGGTAGCTTTCTTT
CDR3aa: CSVDEAGVAFF

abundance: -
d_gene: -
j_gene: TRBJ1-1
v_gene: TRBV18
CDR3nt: TGTGCCAGCTCACGGGGTACAGGGCCCTTGAACACTGAAGCTTTCTTT
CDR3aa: CASSRGTGPLNTEAFF

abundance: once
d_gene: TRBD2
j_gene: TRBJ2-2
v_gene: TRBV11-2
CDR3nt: TGTGCCAGCAGCTCACGGACTAGCGGGGGGGCCCTCAGCGGGGAGCTGTTTTTT
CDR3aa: CASSSRTSGGALSGELFF

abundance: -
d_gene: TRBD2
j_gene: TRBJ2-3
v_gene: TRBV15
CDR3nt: TGTGCCACCAGCAGAGCTAAGACTAGCGGCACAGATACGCAGTATTTT
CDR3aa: CATSRAKTSGTDTQYF

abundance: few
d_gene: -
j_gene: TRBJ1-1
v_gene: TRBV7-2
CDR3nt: TGTGCCAGCAGCTTAGTAGGAGGGGTAAACACTGAAGCTTTCTTT
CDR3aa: CASSLVGGVNTEAFF

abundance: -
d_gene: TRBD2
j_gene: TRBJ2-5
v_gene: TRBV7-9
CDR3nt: TGTGCCATCTTACTAGCGAGCCAAGAGACCCAGTACTTC
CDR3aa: CAILLASQETQYF

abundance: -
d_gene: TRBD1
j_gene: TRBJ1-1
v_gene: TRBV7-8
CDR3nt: TGTGCCAGCAGCTTAGTTGACAGGGGCGGCACTGAAGCTTTCTTT
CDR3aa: CASSLVDRGGTEAFF

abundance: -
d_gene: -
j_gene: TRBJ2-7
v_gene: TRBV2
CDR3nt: TGTGCCAGCACCGCTGACAGCTTATCCTACGAGCAGTACTTC
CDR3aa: CASTADSLSYEQYF

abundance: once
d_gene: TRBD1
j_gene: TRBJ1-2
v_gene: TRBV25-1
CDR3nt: TGTGCCAGCAGTGAATATCAGGGGGATGGCTACACCTTC
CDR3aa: CASSEYQGDGYTF

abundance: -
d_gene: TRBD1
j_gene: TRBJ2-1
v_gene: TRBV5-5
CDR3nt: TGTGCCAGCAGCCGCCTCAACCGGGACAGGGTGACCTCCGATGAGCAGTTCTTC
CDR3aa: CASSRLNRDRVTSDEQFF